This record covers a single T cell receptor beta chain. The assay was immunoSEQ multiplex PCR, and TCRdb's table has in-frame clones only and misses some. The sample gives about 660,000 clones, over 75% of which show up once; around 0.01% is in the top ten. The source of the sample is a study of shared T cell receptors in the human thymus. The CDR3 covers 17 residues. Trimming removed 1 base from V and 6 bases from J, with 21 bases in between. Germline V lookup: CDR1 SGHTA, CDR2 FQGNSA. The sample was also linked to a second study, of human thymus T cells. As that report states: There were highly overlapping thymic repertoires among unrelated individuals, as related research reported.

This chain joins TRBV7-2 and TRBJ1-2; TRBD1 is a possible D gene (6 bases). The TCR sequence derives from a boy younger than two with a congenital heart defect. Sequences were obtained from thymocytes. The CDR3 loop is CASSLEGNRVVFNGYTF. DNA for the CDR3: TGTGCCAGCAGCTTAGAAGGCAACAGGGTCGTCTTCAATGGCTACACCTTC.